These T cell receptor beta chains were read from a single sample in a study of T cell responses to AZD1222 COVID-19 vaccine. Data came from immunoSEQ multiplex PCR; TCRdb stores just in-frame clones and leaves some out. The sample carries about 94,000 clones, around 85% recorded once. Sequencing used peripheral blood, obtained 28 days after the second AZD1222 dose. These receptors all stem from an adult who received the AZD1222 COVID-19 vaccine. The CDR3 runs from the conserved cysteine through the conserved F or W. A D gene is named only where the DNA matches it firmly. Not every row has a clone size; where given, it reads once, few, many or a size class.

>14|TRBJ1-4|TRBV7-9|-|-
TGTGCCAGCAGCTTAAATTGGATGAATGAAAAACTGTTTTTT
CASSLNWMNEKLFF
>16|TRBJ2-3|TRBV7-6|-|-
TGTGCCAGCAGCCCCGGAGTGCGGGTGAGCACAGATACGCAGTATTTT
CASSPGVRVSTDTQYF
>17|TRBJ1-3|TRBV19|-|-
TGTGCCAGTAGTATGCAGGGACGATTTCTCTCTGGAAACACCATATATTTT
CASSMQGRFLSGNTIYF
>14|TRBJ2-2|TRBV6-6|-|-
TGTGCCAGCAGATCTACCAGGGACCCCGGGGAGCTGTTTTTT
CASRSTRDPGELFF
>15|TRBJ1-2|TRBV5-4|-|TRBD1
TGTGCCAGCAGCATAGGGACAGGGGGAAACTATGGCTACACCTTC
CASSIGTGGNYGYTF
>15|TRBJ2-4|TRBV28|-|-
TGTGCCAGCAGTCAGGGGGGGGGTGGCAAAAACATTCAGTACTTC
CASSQGGGGKNIQYF
>13|TRBJ2-5|TRBV30|-|TRBD2
TGTGCCTGGAGTTTCGGGGGGCAAGAGACCCAGTACTTC
CAWSFGGQETQYF
>16|TRBJ2-3|TRBV6-1|-|-
TGTGCCAGCAGTGAAGGGGCTGGGCGGTGGGCAGATACGCAGTATTTT
CASSEGAGRWADTQYF
>15|TRBJ2-7|TRBV18|once|TRBD1
TGTGCCAGCTCACCGAGGACAGGGAGCTCCTACGAGCAGTACTTC
CASSPRTGSSYEQYF
>14|TRBJ2-7|TRBV9|-|TRBD1
TGTGCCAGCAGCGCTCGGGACAGGGTTAATCAGCAGTACTTC
CASSARDRVNQQYF
>16|TRBJ1-2|TRBV7-3|-|-
TGTGCCAGGGACACCGTCTTAGGACATCCATCCTATGGCTACACCTTC
CARDTVLGHPSYGYTF
>12|TRBJ2-6|TRBV6-6|-|-
TGTGCCACCTCGTCTGGGGCCAACGTCCTGACTTTC
CATSSGANVLTF
>12|TRBJ2-7|TRBV11-2|-|-
TGTGCCAGCAGCTCCGCCAGCTACGAGCAGTACTTC
CASSSASYEQYF
>13|TRBJ1-1|TRBV7-3|-|-
TGTGCCAGCACGCCGGTGGGGGGAACTGAAGCTTTCTTT
CASTPVGGTEAFF
>14|TRBJ2-3|TRBV9|-|-
TGTGCCAGCACCCTGGGGCCACATACAGATACGCAGTATTTT
CASTLGPHTDTQYF
>13|TRBJ2-7|TRBV4-3|-|-
TGCGCCAGCAGCCGTCTCCCCGGGGACGAGCAGTACTTC
CASSRLPGDEQYF
>12|TRBJ1-2|TRBV25-1|-|-
TGTGCCAGCAGTGAACATGACAGACTCTACACCTTC
CASSEHDRLYTF
>15|TRBJ2-7|TRBV7-8|few|TRBD2
TGTGCCAGCAGCTTAGGCACTAGCGAGCGCTACGAGCAGTACTTC
CASSLGTSERYEQYF
>16|TRBJ1-3|TRBV5-1|-|-
TGCGCCAGCAGCCGGGGGACCGCAGGTGGAGGAAACACCATATATTTT
CASSRGTAGGGNTIYF
>11|TRBJ1-2|TRBV6-5|-|-
TGTGCCAGCAGCGACAACTATGGCTACACCTTC
CASSDNYGYTF
>13|TRBJ2-5|TRBV3-1/TRBV3-2|-|-
TGTGCCAGCAGCCAAGAAAGACGAGAGACCCAGTACTTC
CASSQERRETQYF
>13|TRBJ2-1|TRBV6-6|-|-
TGTGCCAGCAGTTTCGGGACAAGGAATGAGCAGTTCTTC
CASSFGTRNEQFF
>15|TRBJ1-6|TRBV28|-|TRBD1
TGTGCCAGCAGGATGGCCGGGACAGGGTATTCACCCCTCCACTTT
CASRMAGTGYSPLHF
>14|TRBJ2-7|TRBV5-1|-|-
TGCGCCAGCAGCAGGGAGGCAGCCTCCTACGAGCAGTACTTC
CASSREAASYEQYF
>15|TRBJ2-1|TRBV2|-|TRBD1
TGTGCCAGCAGTCGGGACAGGAGCTCCTACAATGAGCAGTTCTTC
CASSRDRSSYNEQFF
>17|TRBJ2-7|TRBV27|-|-
TGTGCCAGCAGTTTACCCGGATCCTTTGGACTTGCGGGTGAGCAGTACTTC
CASSLPGSFGLAGEQYF
>16|TRBJ2-7|TRBV7-6|-|-
TGTGCCAGCAGCTTCCCTCCGCCACCCGGAGTTGGGGAGCAGTACTTC
CASSFPPPPGVGEQYF
>14|TRBJ1-4|TRBV27|-|TRBD1
TGTGCCAGCAGGACGACAGGGAAGGGTGAAAAACTGTTTTTT
CASRTTGKGEKLFF
>15|TRBJ2-7|TRBV6-5|once|TRBD1
TGTGCCAGCATTCGAGGACAGGGGGGGTCCTACGAGCAGTACTTC
CASIRGQGGSYEQYF
>17|TRBJ2-5|TRBV5-4|-|TRBD1
TGTGCCAGCAGCTTTAGTATGGACAGGTGGCAACAAGAGACCCAGTACTTC
CASSFSMDRWQQETQYF
>17|TRBJ1-4|TRBV7-9|-|TRBD1
TGTGCCAGCAGCCCCCGGACAGGGGCCCCAGCGGCTGAAAAACTGTTTTTT
CASSPRTGAPAAEKLFF
>14|TRBJ2-7|TRBV9|-|-
TGTGCCAGCAGCGTAAACGGTATATCCTACGAGCAGTACTTC
CASSVNGISYEQYF
>16|TRBJ2-5|TRBV7-2|-|-
TGTGCCAGCAGCTGGGAAGTACAGGGTAGGCAAGAGACCCAGTACTTC
CASSWEVQGRQETQYF
>14|TRBJ1-2|TRBV7-3|once|TRBD1
TGTGCCAGCAGCCCTCGACAGGGACCCTATGGCTACACCTTC
CASSPRQGPYGYTF
>13|TRBJ2-2|TRBV10-3|few|-
TGTGCCACCAGTTCTGGAGGGCCCGGGGAGCTGTTTTTT
CATSSGGPGELFF
>17|TRBJ2-7|TRBV4-1|-|-
TGCGCCAGCAGCCAAGAGGAGAGGGGGGGCACCCCCTACGAGCAGTACTTC
CASSQEERGGTPYEQYF
>14|TRBJ2-7|TRBV6-5|-|TRBD2
TGTGCCAGCACCGCTAGCGGGAGTTCCTACGAGCAGTACTTC
CASTASGSSYEQYF
>15|TRBJ2-3|TRBV4-1|-|TRBD2
TGCGCCAGCAGGGGGGGAGCGGGGGGCATTGATACGCAGTATTTT
CASRGGAGGIDTQYF
>16|TRBJ1-4|TRBV3-1/TRBV3-2|-|-
TGTGCCAGCAGCCAAGATCTGAACTTTGGTATGGAAAAACTGTTTTTT
CASSQDLNFGMEKLFF
>13|TRBJ1-2|TRBV11-2|-|-
TGTGCCAGCAGCTCCGGGACATTCTATGGCTACACCTTC
CASSSGTFYGYTF
>13|TRBJ1-2|TRBV5-4|once|-
TGTGCCAGCTCCCCGGAGACAGCCTATGGCTACACCTTC
CASSPETAYGYTF
>15|TRBJ1-2|TRBV11-2|-|-
TGTGCCAGCAGCTTAGGAGGGGGTGAGACGAATGGCTACACCTTC
CASSLGGGETNGYTF
>12|TRBJ1-5|TRBV5-6|-|-
TGTGCCAGCAGCTTTTCTGAGGAGCCCCAGCATTTT
CASSFSEEPQHF
>19|TRBJ2-3|TRBV2|once|TRBD1
TGTGCCAGCAGTGACGGTGCGACAGGGACGATACCTAGCACAGATACGCAGTATTTT
CASSDGATGTIPSTDTQYF
>13|TRBJ1-1|TRBV2|-|-
TGTGCCAGCAAATTAGTCCCAACAACTGAAGCTTTCTTT
CASKLVPTTEAFF
>17|TRBJ1-2|TRBV6-6|-|-
TGTGCCAGCAGTCGTCAGGGACGGATTGGGAAACTCTATGGCTACACCTTC
CASSRQGRIGKLYGYTF
>15|TRBJ2-5|TRBV6-6|-|TRBD1
TGTGCCAGCAGCTCCCGTCCAGGGGGCCGTGAGACCCAGTACTTC
CASSSRPGGRETQYF
>16|TRBJ2-1|TRBV4-1|-|-
TGCGCCAGCAGCCAAGATCAGGGGTGGGCCTACAATGAGCAGTTCTTC
CASSQDQGWAYNEQFF